This T cell receptor beta chain came from a study of identical twins. One entry per CDR3 protein results from TCRdb running MiXCR on the 5' RACE reads. There are 400,000 to 650,000 distinct CDR3 sequences in the sample; approximately 22% occur only once, and 0.91% lies in the top ten. These data also featured in a second study, about T cells expressing NK-cell markers. Per that study: Seven of the eight sequenced donors were HCMV-seropositive; one was seronegative. In a group of about six donors, dominant NKG2C+ clonotypes represented roughly 1.0-7.5% of CD8+ T cells. The CD3+CD56-NKG2C+ fraction of several donors was also led by these clonotypes.

This receptor was obtained from a woman between 18 and 29 years old in good health. The source material was CD4+ T cells sorted from blood.

The CDR3 region is CSAAPDGNYGYTF. The CDR3 DNA sequence: TGCAGCGCCGCCCCGGATGGGAACTATGGCTACACCTTC. This chain uses TRBV29-1 with TRBJ1-2; D is uncertain. Germline V lookup: CDR1 SQVTM, CDR2 ANQGSEA. V gave up 7 bases and J gave up 2 bases, with 14 bases separating them. This CDR3 is 13 amino acids long.